Following are 17 T cell receptor beta chains from one sample sequenced in a study of T cells after yellow fever vaccination. TCRdb re-analysed the 5' RACE reads in MiXCR, keeping a single row per CDR3 protein. The table records tens of thousands of distinct CDR3 sequences, around 7.4% of them present only once. Specimen: CD8+ T cells sorted from PBMCs, collected 15 days after the yellow fever booster vaccination. The source of these receptors is a man younger than 45 who received the YFV17D yellow fever vaccine.

In this sample, this clonotype turned up many times. The rearrangement uses TRBV6-5 and TRBJ2-7; TRBD2 agrees at 9 bases. The V gene end was trimmed by 10 bases and the J gene end by 2 bases; junction bases not matched to a gene: 9. This CDR3 comprises 14 residues. CDR1 is MNHEY and CDR2 is SVGAGI in the germline V gene. The CDR3, as DNA: TGTGCCACCAGGGGCGGGAGGGGACCCTACGAGCAGTACTTC. Protein: CATRGGRGPYEQYF.

This clonotype has at least ten counts. This sequence joins TRBV4-3 and TRBJ2-2, with TRBD1 as a possible D gene (6 bases). The CDR3 is 17 residues long. The V gene lost 0 bases and the J gene lost 6 bases, with 17 bases spanning the gap. Germline V gives CDR1 LGHNA, CDR2 YSLEER. The CDR3 DNA sequence: TGCGCCAGCAGCCAAGAATTTCGACAGGATTGGGCCGGGGAGCTGTTTTTT. Translating gives CASSQEFRQDWAGELFF.

Ten or more counts support this clonotype. The chain links TRBV20-1 to TRBJ1-5; D is unclear. This CDR3 is 18 amino acids long. The V and J ends lost 3 bases and 0 bases respectively, with 21 bases between them. Germline V gene lookup returns CDR1 DFQATT and CDR2 SNEGSKA (reference sequence). CDR3: CSARALGGYTYSNQPQHF. In nucleotides, the CDR3 is TGCAGTGCTAGGGCATTGGGCGGGTACACCTATAGCAATCAGCCCCAGCATTTT.

This clonotype was found many times. This rearrangement joins TRBV27 to TRBJ2-1; the match to TRBD1 covers 8 bases. The CDR3 sequence is 14 residues long. The germline CDR1 and CDR2 sequences are MNHEY and SMNVEV (reference sequence). J gave up 4 bases and V 4 bases, and 3 bases lay outside the gene matches. Written as DNA, the CDR3 is TGTGCCAGCAGTTCCCAGGGGGCTTACAATGAGCAGTTCTTC. It codes for CASSSQGAYNEQFF.

The CDR3 spells CSARVGGNTIYF. The DNA for the CDR3 is TGCAGTGCTAGAGTCGGAGGAAACACCATATATTTT. The chain carries TRBV20-1 and TRBJ1-3; unclear D gene. Looked up from germline, CDR1 is DFQATT and CDR2 is SNEGSKA (reference sequence). CDR3 length: 12 amino acids. V was clipped by 1 base and J by 4 bases, with 5 bases between them.

This clonotype was seen at least ten times. The chain employs TRBV4-1 and TRBJ2-7; D is ambiguous. The CDR3 has 14 residues. Looked up from germline, CDR1 is MGHRA and CDR2 is YSYEKL. V was cut by 0 bases and J by 0 bases, with 6 bases left in between. This chain's CDR3 is CASSQEPASYEQYF. CDR3 in DNA: TGCGCCAGCAGCCAAGAACCAGCCTCCTACGAGCAGTACTTC.

This clonotype was recorded at least ten times. The CDR3 DNA reads as TGCAGTGCTAGTTCCACTCGGAATCAGCCCCAGCATTTT. It yields the protein CSASSTRNQPQHF. The J gene is TRBJ1-5, the V gene TRBV20-1; D uncertain. Germline CDR1 and CDR2: DFQATT and SNEGSKA (reference sequence). This CDR3 has 13 amino acids. The germline V and J ends were trimmed by 3 bases and 4 bases, with 10 bases remaining between them.

This clonotype was seen more than once but under ten times. This may arise from a read error, as a much more abundant clone is one base away. The chain carries TRBV24-1 and TRBJ1-5; D uncertain. The V gene lost 4 bases and the J gene lost 7 bases, with 7 bases spanning the gap. CDR3 length equals 12 residues. Germline V gene data show CDR1 as KGHDR and CDR2 as SFDVKD. CDR3 amino acids: CATSEGKQPQHF. CDR3 nucleotide sequence: TGTGCCACCAGTGAAGGTAAGCAGCCCCAGCATTTT.

This clonotype was observed many times. The V and J genes are TRBV7-7 and TRBJ2-1; 7 nucleotides align to TRBD2. Germline V gene lookup returns CDR1 SSHAT and CDR2 FNYEAQ (reference sequence). This CDR3 is 16 amino acids long. The V gene end was trimmed by 5 bases and the J gene end by 0 bases; junction bases not matched to a gene: 7. CDR3 residues: CASSPGAGSSYNEQFF. CDR3 bases: TGTGCCAGCAGCCCCGGAGCGGGGTCCTCCTACAATGAGCAGTTCTTC.

This clonotype has a count of ten or more. This chain joins TRBV6-1 and TRBJ2-5; 9 bases align to TRBD1. This CDR3 spans 14 amino acids. Germline lookup yields CDR1 MNHNS and CDR2 SASEGT. V lost 5 bases and J lost 4; bases outside the gene matches: 5. CDR3 bases: TGTGCCAGCAGTCCTCGGGACAGGGCAGAGACCCAGTACTTC. Amino acid sequence: CASSPRDRAETQYF.

In its sample, this clonotype was seen many times. This chain connects TRBV30 to TRBJ2-2; D may correspond to TRBD1 or TRBD2 (6 bases each). Trimming cost V 4 bases and J 7 bases, with 10 bases left between them. Germline-derived CDR1 and CDR2 are GTSNPN and SVGIG (reference sequence). This CDR3 comprises 12 residues. DNA for the CDR3: TGTGCCTGGATGGGGGGCAGCGGGGAGCTGTTTTTT. It is translated as CAWMGGSGELFF. Together with reference TRBV30 and TRBJ2-2, the CDR3 gives the full variable domain: SQTIHQWPATLVQPVGSPLSLECTVEGTSNPNLYWYRQAAGRGLQLLFYSVGIGQISSEVPQNLSASRPQDRQFILSSKKLLLSDSGFYLCAWMGGSGELFFGEGSRLTVL.

About this clonotype itself: With a much larger clone just one base away, this may be a read error. Because the CDR3 is missing its conserved closing phenylalanine or tryptophan, this is likely a read error. Because the CDR3's place on the DNA is in doubt, the DNA is left out and the CDR3 is given as listed by TCRdb. The chain uses TRBV21-1 and TRBJ1-5; the table's D call of TRBD1 was not tested on the DNA. TRBV21-1 is assigned pseudogene status. Including both end residues, the CDR3 is 16 amino acids long. This CDR3 is CASSRGRGPHNQPQHS.

This clonotype has ten or more counts. This chain uses TRBV19 with TRBJ1-1, with a possible D match to TRBD1 (5 bases). V lost 5 bases to trimming and J lost 5 bases, with 12 bases between them. Germline V gene sequence: CDR1 LNHDA, CDR2 SQIVND (reference sequence). The CDR3 has 13 residues. The CDR3 sequence is CASSWGDWTEAFF. CDR3 nucleotides: TGTGCCAGTAGTTGGGGGGATTGGACTGAAGCTTTCTTT. The whole variable domain, filled in from reference TRBV19 and TRBJ1-1, reads DGGITQSPKYLFRKEGQNVTLSCEQNLNHDAMYWYRQDPGQGLRLIYYSQIVNDFQKGDIAEGYSVSREKKESFPLTVTSAQKNPTAFYLCASSWGDWTEAFFGQGTRLTVV.

This clonotype has a count of ten or more. This chain connects TRBV7-9 to TRBJ2-7; perhaps TRBD1 as D (6 bases). Germline V lookup: CDR1 SEHNR, CDR2 FQNEAQ (reference sequence). The CDR3 sequence is 13 residues long. Trimming stripped 0 bases from V and 6 bases from J, with 9 bases between. The CDR3 region is CASSLARGGEQYF. Here the CDR3 DNA reads TGTGCCAGCAGCTTAGCCAGAGGGGGCGAGCAGTACTTC.

Turning to this clonotype: A read error may explain this, as a much larger clone is one base away. V gene TRBV3-1 combines with J gene TRBJ1-2; D uncertain. This CDR3 has 14 amino acids. Per germline, CDR1 LGHDT and CDR2 YNNKEL (reference sequence). CDR3 nucleotides: TGTACCAGCAGCACCAATCCTGGAAACTATGGCTACACCTTC. This codes for CTSSTNPGNYGYTF.

There are many counts of this clonotype. The chain has TRBV5-6 and TRBJ2-7, with 9 bases matching TRBD1. V trimming: 7 bases; J trimming: 4 bases; junction bases outside the gene matches: 12. CDR3 length: 15 amino acids. Per germline, CDR1 SGHDT and CDR2 YYEEEE. The CDR3 is CASGDDRGNSYEQYF. The CDR3 DNA reads TGTGCCAGCGGTGACGACAGGGGGAATTCTTACGAGCAGTACTTC.

With respect to this clonotype: One junction end does not reproduce the germline sequence, and a read error may be involved. The gene calls are TRBV3-1 and TRBJ2-1; the D call may be TRBD1 or TRBD2 (5 bases each). Per germline, CDR1 LGHDT and CDR2 YNNKEL (reference sequence). The CDR3 is 18 residues long. CDR3 sequence (DNA): TGTGCCAGCACCCAAGATGGGTCCACGGGACGCCCTTACCATGAGCAGTTCTTC. It translates to CASTQDGSTGRPYHEQFF.